Listed below are T cell receptor beta chains from one sample, sequenced in a study of T cell repertoires in ileal Crohn's disease. Method: immunoSEQ multiplex PCR; TCRdb's copy keeps in-frame clones and lacks some. The sample shows nearly 11,000 clones, roughly 72% of them seen only once. Sequenced material: ileal tissue. The source is an adult with Crohn's disease. The CDR3 runs from the conserved cysteine through the conserved F or W. Each record gives: D gene, clone size, J gene, V gene, CDR3 protein, CDR3 DNA. The D gene is left open where the match is weak. Size is omitted from some rows. Given values are once, few, many or a class for expanded clones.

TRBD2 | few | TRBJ2-1 | TRBV30 | CAWSSWTSGGLGEQFF | TGTGCCTGGAGTTCCTGGACTAGCGGGGGTTTGGGTGAGCAGTTCTTC
TRBD1 | - | TRBJ1-2 | TRBV28 | CASNDPDRVRIYGYTF | TGTGCCAGCAACGACCCAGACAGGGTGAGAATCTATGGCTACACCTTC
- | - | TRBJ1-4 | TRBV7-9 | CASSTLRNEKLFF | TGTGCCAGCAGCACCCTGAGAAATGAAAAACTGTTTTTT
- | - | TRBJ1-3 | TRBV5-1 | CASSLGDVGLGNTIYF | TGCGCCAGCAGCTTAGGAGACGTCGGTCTTGGAAACACCATATATTTT
TRBD2 | medium-sized | TRBJ2-7 | TRBV2 | CASSRLSGLSSYEQYF | TGTGCCAGCTCCCGTCTTAGCGGGCTCAGCTCCTACGAGCAGTACTTC
- | large | TRBJ2-1 | TRBV4-3 | CASSQESGHPSAYNEQFF | TGCGCCAGCAGCCAAGAGAGTGGGCACCCGTCGGCCTACAATGAGCAGTTCTTC
- | - | TRBJ2-3 | TRBV9 | CASSVSYSSTDTQYF | TGTGCCAGCAGCGTATCCTATTCTAGCACAGATACGCAGTATTTT
TRBD1 | - | TRBJ1-4 | TRBV4-3 | CASSQVGTGGGEKLFF | TGCGCCAGCAGCCAAGTGGGGACAGGTGGGGGTGAAAAACTGTTTTTT
- | - | TRBJ1-1 | TRBV2 | CASRSFGGSNTEAFF | TGTGCCAGCCGCAGTTTTGGGGGCAGCAACACTGAAGCTTTCTTT
TRBD1 | - | TRBJ2-7 | TRBV4-1 | CASSQTGTGAYEQYF | TGCGCCAGCAGCCAAACCGGGACAGGGGCCTACGAGCAGTACTTC
- | - | TRBJ2-5 | TRBV19 | CASSKQVQETQYF | TGTGCCAGTAGTAAACAGGTTCAAGAGACCCAGTACTTC
- | - | TRBJ2-4 | TRBV7-2 | CASSFGGFKNIQYF | TGTGCCAGCAGTTTCGGGGGTTTCAAAAACATTCAGTACTTC
TRBD2 | few | TRBJ2-3 | TRBV4-2 | CASSLEGRELTGSDTQYF | TGTGCCAGCAGCCTGGAGGGGCGGGAGCTCACTGGGTCAGATACGCAGTATTTT
- | - | TRBJ2-5 | TRBV9 | CASSAGSTAQETQYF | TGTGCCAGCAGCGCAGGATCCACAGCACAAGAGACCCAGTACTTC
TRBD2 | - | TRBJ2-2 | TRBV4-3 | CASSQGEGPTGELFF | TGCGCCAGCAGCCAGGGGGAGGGCCCCACCGGGGAGCTGTTTTTT
TRBD2 | - | TRBJ2-7 | TRBV7-3 | CASSLGGGREQYF | TGTGCCAGCAGCTTAGGCGGGGGTCGCGAGCAGTACTTC
- | once | TRBJ2-3 | TRBV7-6 | CASSLAGGDTQYF | TGTGCCAGCAGCTTAGCGGGAGGAGATACGCAGTATTTT
- | once | TRBJ1-4 | TRBV7-2 | CASSSRRGSEKLFF | TGTGCCAGCAGCTCCCGACGGGGGTCTGAAAAACTGTTTTTT
- | few | TRBJ2-5 | TRBV10-3 | CATSLPGSKETQYF | TGTGCCACCTCCCTGCCGGGATCTAAAGAGACCCAGTACTTC
TRBD2 | - | TRBJ2-3 | TRBV4-1 | CASSDREREGHDTQYF | TGCGCCAGCAGCGATAGGGAGCGGGAGGGCCATGATACGCAGTATTTT
- | - | TRBJ2-7 | TRBV27 | CASSLSGISSYEQYF | TGTGCCAGCAGTTTGTCAGGAATTAGCTCCTACGAGCAGTACTTC
- | - | TRBJ1-4 | TRBV5-1 | CASSSDSTNEKLFF | TGCGCCAGCAGCTCGGACAGCACCAATGAAAAACTGTTTTTT
TRBD1 | - | TRBJ1-2 | TRBV19 | CASSIRGQSYGYTF | TGTGCCAGTAGTATAAGGGGACAGTCCTATGGCTACACCTTC
TRBD1 | - | TRBJ2-7 | TRBV29-1 | CSVGQGRIAYEQYF | TGCAGCGTTGGACAGGGGCGGATCGCCTACGAGCAGTACTTC
TRBD1 | - | TRBJ2-7 | TRBV19 | CASSSLNPGTGAIFEQYF | TGTGCCAGTAGTTCGCTAAACCCCGGGACAGGGGCGATATTCGAGCAGTACTTC
- | - | TRBJ2-7 | TRBV29-1 | CSAVTGYEQYF | TGCAGCGCCGTGACGGGGTACGAGCAGTACTTC
- | - | TRBJ2-7 | TRBV18 | CASSLRGGPYEQYF | TGTGCCAGCTCACTAAGGGGGGGACCCTACGAGCAGTACTTC
- | - | TRBJ1-3 | TRBV14 | CASSQTLGRGNTIYF | TGTGCCAGCAGCCAGACTCTTGGAAGAGGAAACACCATATATTTT
TRBD1 | few | TRBJ1-2 | TRBV29-1 | CSVEDRGDYGYTF | TGCAGCGTTGAGGACAGGGGCGACTATGGCTACACCTTC
- | - | TRBJ2-1 | TRBV5-4 | CASGFSGSYNEQFF | TGTGCCAGCGGTTTTTCCGGCTCCTACAATGAGCAGTTCTTC
TRBD2 | - | TRBJ2-1 | TRBV19 | CASSKRGTSGNSSYNEQFF | TGTGCCAGTAGTAAACGCGGGACTAGCGGGAACTCATCCTACAATGAGCAGTTCTTC
TRBD2 | - | TRBJ2-7 | TRBV6-6 | CASSFGTSGTNEQYF | TGTGCCAGCAGTTTTGGGACTAGCGGGACAAACGAGCAGTACTTC
TRBD2 | - | TRBJ2-2 | TRBV10-2 | CARRSSGRDTGELFF | TGCGCCCGACGCTCTAGCGGGAGGGATACCGGGGAGCTGTTTTTT
TRBD1 | - | TRBJ1-4 | TRBV2 | CASEGTGSDEKLFF | TGTGCCAGCGAGGGGACAGGGAGTGATGAAAAACTGTTTTTT
TRBD1 | - | TRBJ1-2 | TRBV7-8 | CASSIRPGQQNYGYTF | TGTGCCAGCAGCATCCGTCCGGGACAGCAAAACTATGGCTACACCTTC
TRBD1 | few | TRBJ2-6 | TRBV19 | CASISLRDRGNGANVLTF | TGTGCCAGTATAAGCCTCCGGGACAGGGGAAATGGGGCCAACGTCCTGACTTTC
- | - | TRBJ1-1 | TRBV5-1 | CASSSQGNTEAFF | TGCGCCAGCAGCTCACAGGGGAACACTGAAGCTTTCTTT
TRBD1 | - | TRBJ1-2 | TRBV18 | CASAGQESDGYTF | TGTGCCAGCGCGGGACAGGAATCAGATGGCTACACCTTC
- | few | TRBJ1-2 | TRBV5-5 | CASSLQFTNYGYTF | TGTGCCAGCAGCTTGCAATTCACTAACTATGGCTACACCTTC
- | - | TRBJ1-2 | TRBV5-1 | CASSWEGGYGYTF | TGCGCCAGCAGCTGGGAGGGGGGGTACGGCTACACCTTC
- | - | TRBJ2-7 | TRBV2 | CASSGLEERTYEQYF | TGTGCCAGCAGTGGTCTAGAGGAGCGGACTTACGAGCAGTACTTC
- | - | TRBJ1-5 | TRBV4-3 | CASSQTLGVEPQHF | TGCGCCAGCAGCCAAACCCTCGGGGTCGAGCCCCAGCATTTT
- | - | TRBJ1-1 | TRBV5-1 | CASSQGHSNTEAFF | TGCGCCAGCAGCCAGGGACATTCAAACACTGAAGCTTTCTTT
- | - | TRBJ2-2 | TRBV4-1 | CASSQAQGREELFF | TGCGCCAGCAGCCAAGCACAGGGCCGGGAGGAGCTGTTTTTT
TRBD1 | - | TRBJ1-2 | TRBV19 | CASRNRGQGDGGYTF | TGTGCCAGTAGGAACCGAGGACAGGGGGACGGAGGCTACACCTTC
- | - | TRBJ2-7 | TRBV7-2 | CASSLMVLPSYEQYF | TGTGCCAGCAGCTTAATGGTACTGCCCTCCTACGAGCAGTACTTC
- | few | TRBJ1-2 | TRBV4-3 | CASSHPDSRANGYTF | TGCGCCAGCAGCCATCCTGACAGTCGAGCTAATGGCTACACCTTC
TRBD2 | - | TRBJ2-1 | TRBV27 | CASSARLAGEDNEQFF | TGTGCCAGCAGTGCACGACTAGCGGGAGAAGATAATGAGCAGTTCTTC